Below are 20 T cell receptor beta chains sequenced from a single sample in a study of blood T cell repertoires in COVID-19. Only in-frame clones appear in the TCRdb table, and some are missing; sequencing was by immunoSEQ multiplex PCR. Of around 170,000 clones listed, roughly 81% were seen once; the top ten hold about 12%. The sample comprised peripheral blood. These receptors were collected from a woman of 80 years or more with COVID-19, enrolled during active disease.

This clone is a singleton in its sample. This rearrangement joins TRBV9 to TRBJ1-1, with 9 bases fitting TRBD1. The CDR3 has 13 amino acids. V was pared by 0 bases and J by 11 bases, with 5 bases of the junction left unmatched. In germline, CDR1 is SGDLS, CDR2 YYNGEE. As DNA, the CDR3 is TGTGCCAGCAGCGTAGAGGACAGGGGTCTTGCTTTCTTT. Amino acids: CASSVEDRGLAFF.

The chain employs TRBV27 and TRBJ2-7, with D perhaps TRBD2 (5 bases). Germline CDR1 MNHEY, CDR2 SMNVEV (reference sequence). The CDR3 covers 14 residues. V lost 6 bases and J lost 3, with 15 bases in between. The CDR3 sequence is CASSSFRGSYEQYF. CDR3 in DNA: TGTGCCAGCAGCTCGTTCAGAGGGAGCTACGAGCAGTACTTC.

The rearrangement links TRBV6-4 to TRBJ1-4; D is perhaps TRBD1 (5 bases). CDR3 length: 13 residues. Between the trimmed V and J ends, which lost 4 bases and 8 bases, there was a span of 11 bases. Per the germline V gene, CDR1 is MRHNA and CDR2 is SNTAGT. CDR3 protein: CASSARWGEKLFF. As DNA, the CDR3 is TGTGCCAGCAGTGCGCGTTGGGGCGAAAAACTGTTTTTT.

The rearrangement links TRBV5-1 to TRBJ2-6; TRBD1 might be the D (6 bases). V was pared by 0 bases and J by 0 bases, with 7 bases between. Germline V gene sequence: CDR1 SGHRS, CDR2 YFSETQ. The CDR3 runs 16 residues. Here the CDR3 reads CASSLGGPSGANVLTF. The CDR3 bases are TGCGCCAGCAGCTTGGGGGGGCCCTCTGGGGCCAACGTCCTGACTTTC. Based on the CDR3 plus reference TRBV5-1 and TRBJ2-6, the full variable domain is KAGVTQTPRYLIKTRGQQVTLSCSPISGHRSVSWYQQTPGQGLQFLFEYFSETQRNKGNFPGRFSGRQFSNSRSEMNVSTLELGDSALYLCASSLGGPSGANVLTFGAGSRLTVL.

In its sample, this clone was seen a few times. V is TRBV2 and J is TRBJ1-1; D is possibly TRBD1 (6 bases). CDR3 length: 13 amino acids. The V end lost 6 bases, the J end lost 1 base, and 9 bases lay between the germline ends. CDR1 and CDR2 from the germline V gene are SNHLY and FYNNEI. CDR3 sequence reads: CASRGTSNTEAFF. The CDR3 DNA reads TGTGCCAGCAGAGGGACATCGAACACTGAAGCTTTCTTT.

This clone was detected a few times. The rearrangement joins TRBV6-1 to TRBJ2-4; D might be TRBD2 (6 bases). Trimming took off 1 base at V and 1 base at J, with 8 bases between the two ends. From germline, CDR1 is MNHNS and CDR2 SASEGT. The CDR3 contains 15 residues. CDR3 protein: CASSEGDFAKNIQYF. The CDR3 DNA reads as TGTGCCAGCAGTGAAGGGGACTTCGCCAAAAACATTCAGTACTTC.

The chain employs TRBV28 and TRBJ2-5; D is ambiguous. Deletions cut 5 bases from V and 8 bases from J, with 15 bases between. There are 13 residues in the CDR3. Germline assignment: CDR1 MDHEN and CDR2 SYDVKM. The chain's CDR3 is CASSSLPSLTQYF. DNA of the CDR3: TGTGCCAGCAGTAGTCTTCCGAGCCTTACCCAGTACTTC.

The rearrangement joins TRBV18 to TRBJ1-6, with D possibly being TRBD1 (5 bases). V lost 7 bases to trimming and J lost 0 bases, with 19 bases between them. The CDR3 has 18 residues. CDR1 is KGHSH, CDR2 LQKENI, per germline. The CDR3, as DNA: TGTGCCAGCTTCAGGGAAATTAGCTCGAGCTCCTATAATTCACCCCTCCACTTT. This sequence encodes CASFREISSSSYNSPLHF.

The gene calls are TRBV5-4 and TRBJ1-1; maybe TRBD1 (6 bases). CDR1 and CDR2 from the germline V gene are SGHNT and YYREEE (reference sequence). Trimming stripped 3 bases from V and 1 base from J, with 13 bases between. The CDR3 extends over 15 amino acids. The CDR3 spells CASSSRLTGNTEAFF. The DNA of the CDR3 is TGTGCCAGCAGCTCCCGTTTGACAGGGAACACTGAAGCTTTCTTT. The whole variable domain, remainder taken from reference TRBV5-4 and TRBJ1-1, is ETGVTQSPTHLIKTRGQQVTLRCSSQSGHNTVSWYQQALGQGPQFIFQYYREEENGRGNFPPRFSGLQFPNYSSELNVNALELDDSALYLCASSSRLTGNTEAFFGQGTRLTVV.

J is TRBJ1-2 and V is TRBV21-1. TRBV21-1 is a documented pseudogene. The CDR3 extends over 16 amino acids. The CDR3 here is CASSKSPKNGNYGYTF. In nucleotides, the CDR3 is TGTGCCAGCAGCAAATCGCCAAAGAACGGTAACTATGGCTACACCTTC.

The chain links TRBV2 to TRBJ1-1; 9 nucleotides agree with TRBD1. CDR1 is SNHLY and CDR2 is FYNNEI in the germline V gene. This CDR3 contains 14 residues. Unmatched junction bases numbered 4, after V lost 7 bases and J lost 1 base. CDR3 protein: CASNGQGTNTEAFF. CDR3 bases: TGTGCCAGCAACGGACAGGGGACGAACACTGAAGCTTTCTTT.

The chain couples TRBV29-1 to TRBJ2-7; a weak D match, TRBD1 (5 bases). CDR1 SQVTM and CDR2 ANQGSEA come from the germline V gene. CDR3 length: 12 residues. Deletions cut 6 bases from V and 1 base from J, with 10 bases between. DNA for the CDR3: TGCAGCGTACAGACAGATTCCTACGAGCAGTACTTC. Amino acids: CSVQTDSYEQYF.

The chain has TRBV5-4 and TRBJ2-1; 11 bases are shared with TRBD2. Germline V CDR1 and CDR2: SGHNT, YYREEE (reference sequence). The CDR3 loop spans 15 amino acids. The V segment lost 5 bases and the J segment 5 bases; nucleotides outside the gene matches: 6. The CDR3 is CASSLAGGRDNEQFF. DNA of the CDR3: TGTGCCAGCAGTTTAGCGGGAGGGCGGGACAATGAGCAGTTCTTC. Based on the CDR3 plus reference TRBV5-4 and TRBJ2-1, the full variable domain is ETGVTQSPTHLIKTRGQQVTLRCSSQSGHNTVSWYQQALGQGPQFIFQYYREEENGRGNFPPRFSGLQFPNYSSELNVNALELDDSALYLCASSLAGGRDNEQFFGPGTRLTVL.

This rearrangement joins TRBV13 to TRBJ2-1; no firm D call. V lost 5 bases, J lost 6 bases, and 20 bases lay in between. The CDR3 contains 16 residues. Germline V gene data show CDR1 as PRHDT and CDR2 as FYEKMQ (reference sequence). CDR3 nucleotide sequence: TGTGCCAGCAGCCCCTTGGTGGGTAGCCCATCCAATGAGCAGTTCTTC. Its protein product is CASSPLVGSPSNEQFF.

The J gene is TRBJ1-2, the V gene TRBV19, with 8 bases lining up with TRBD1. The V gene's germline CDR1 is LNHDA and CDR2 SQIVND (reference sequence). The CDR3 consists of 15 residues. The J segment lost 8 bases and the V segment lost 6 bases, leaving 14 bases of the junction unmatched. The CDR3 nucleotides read TGTGCCAGTAGCCCCCGGGACAGGCTTATTCTCGGCTACACCTTC. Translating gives CASSPRDRLILGYTF.

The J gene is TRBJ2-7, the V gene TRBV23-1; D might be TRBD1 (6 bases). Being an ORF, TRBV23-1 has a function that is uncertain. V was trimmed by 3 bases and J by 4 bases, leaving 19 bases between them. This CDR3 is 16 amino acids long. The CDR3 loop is CASSHPSGATPYEQYF. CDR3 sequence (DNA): TGCGCCAGCAGTCACCCATCAGGGGCCACCCCTTACGAGCAGTACTTC.

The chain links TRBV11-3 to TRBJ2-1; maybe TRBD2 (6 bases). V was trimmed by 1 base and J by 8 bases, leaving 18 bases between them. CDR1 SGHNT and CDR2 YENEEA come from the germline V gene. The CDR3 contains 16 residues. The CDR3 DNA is TGTGCCAGCAGCTTAGGGGGGAGGACGCTGGGAGATGAGCAGTTCTTC. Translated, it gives CASSLGGRTLGDEQFF. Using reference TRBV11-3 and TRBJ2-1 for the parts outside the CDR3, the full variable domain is EAGVVQSPRYKIIEKKQPVAFWCNPISGHNTLYWYLQNLGQGPELLIRYENEEAVDDSQLPKDRFSAERLKGVDSTLKIQPAELGDSAVYLCASSLGGRTLGDEQFFGPGTRLTVL.

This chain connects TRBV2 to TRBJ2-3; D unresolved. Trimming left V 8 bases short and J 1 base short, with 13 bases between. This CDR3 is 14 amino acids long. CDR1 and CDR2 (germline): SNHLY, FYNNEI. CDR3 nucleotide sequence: TGTGCCAGCGGCGGCTCGTCACGCACAGATACGCAGTATTTT. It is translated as CASGGSSRTDTQYF.

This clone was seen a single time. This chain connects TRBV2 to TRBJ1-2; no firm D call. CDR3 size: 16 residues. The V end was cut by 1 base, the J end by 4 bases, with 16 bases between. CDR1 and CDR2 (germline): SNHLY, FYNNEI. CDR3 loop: CASSEGRAPSLYGYTF. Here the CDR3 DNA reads TGTGCCAGCAGTGAAGGTCGCGCCCCGTCACTCTATGGCTACACCTTC. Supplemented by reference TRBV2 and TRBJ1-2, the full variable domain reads EPEVTQTPSHQVTQMGQEVILRCVPISNHLYFYWYRQILGQKVEFLVSFYNNEISEKSEIFDDQFSVERPDGSNFTLKIRSTKLEDSAMYFCASSEGRAPSLYGYTFGSGTRLTVV.

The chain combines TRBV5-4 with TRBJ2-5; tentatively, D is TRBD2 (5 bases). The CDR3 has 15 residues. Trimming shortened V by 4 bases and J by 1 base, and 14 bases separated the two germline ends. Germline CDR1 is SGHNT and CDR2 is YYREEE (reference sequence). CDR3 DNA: TGTGCCAGCAGCCCCATTGAGGGAGCCCAAGAGACCCAGTACTTC. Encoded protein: CASSPIEGAQETQYF.